These 12 T cell receptor beta chains were all obtained from the same sample, sequenced in a study of blood T cell repertoires in COVID-19. Method: immunoSEQ multiplex PCR; TCRdb's copy keeps in-frame clones and lacks some. The sample has fewer than 300,000 clones; approximately 92% are singletons. Sequencing was performed on PBMCs or T cells enriched from blood (not recorded which). These receptors all come from a woman aged 30 to 39 who had recovered from COVID-19.

The chain joins TRBV6-2 or TRBV6-3 to TRBJ2-5; 14 bases match TRBD2. J gave up 5 bases and V 2 bases, and 4 bases lay outside the gene matches. Germline CDR1 reads MNHEY; CDR2 reads SVGEGT. The CDR3 runs to 16 residues. CDR3 residues: CASSYGLAGGRETQYF. The DNA for the CDR3 is TGTGCCAGCAGTTACGGACTAGCGGGAGGTCGTGAGACCCAGTACTTC.

The rearrangement uses TRBV29-1 and TRBJ2-3; D is ambiguous. Trimming removed 5 bases at V and 3 bases at J, with 6 bases between. Germline lookup yields CDR1 SQVTM and CDR2 ANQGSEA. The CDR3 sequence is 11 residues long. CDR3 sequence: CSVLGTDTQYF. In nucleotides, the CDR3 is TGCAGCGTTCTCGGTACAGATACGCAGTATTTT.

This chain links TRBV7-8 with TRBJ1-1; no definite D call. In germline, CDR1 is SGHVS, CDR2 FQNEAQ. Deletions cut 2 bases from V and 4 bases from J, with 8 bases between. This CDR3 is built from 13 residues. The CDR3 DNA sequence: TGTGCCAGCAGCTTAATTCGGGGCACTGAAGCTTTCTTT. The encoded protein is CASSLIRGTEAFF.

The chain recombines TRBV18 with TRBJ2-1, with no clear D. CDR1 is KGHSH and CDR2 is LQKENI in the germline V gene. V was shortened by 0 bases and J by 1 base, with 7 bases between the two germline ends. This CDR3 is 15 amino acids long. CDR3 DNA: TGTGCCAGCTCACCACCGTCGGTATCCTACAATGAGCAGTTCTTC. Translation gives CASSPPSVSYNEQFF.

This sequence joins TRBV5-4 and TRBJ2-7; 10 bases fit TRBD2. Per the germline V gene, CDR1 is SGHNT and CDR2 is YYREEE (reference sequence). V lost 1 base and J lost 1; bases outside the gene matches: 5. The CDR3 runs 16 residues. CDR3 bases: TGTGCCAGCAGCTTGATAGAACTAGCGGGATCCTACGAGCAGTACTTC. This codes for CASSLIELAGSYEQYF.

The chain joins TRBV15 to TRBJ1-4; D perhaps matches TRBD1 (5 bases). Germline-derived CDR1 and CDR2 are LNHNV and YYDKDF (reference sequence). The germline V and J ends were trimmed by 1 base and 0 bases, with 15 bases remaining between them. The CDR3 covers 18 residues. As DNA, the CDR3 is TGTGCCACCAGCAGAGGACAGTCGGTATTTCCAACTAATGAAAAACTGTTTTTT. Translated: CATSRGQSVFPTNEKLFF.

This clone appeared once. The chain combines TRBV6-2 or TRBV6-3 with TRBJ2-3; 8 nucleotides match TRBD2. The CDR3 loop spans 16 amino acids. The V and J ends lost 4 bases and 2 bases, in that order; junction bases with no gene match: 8. Germline-derived CDR1 and CDR2 are MNHEY and SVGEGT. CDR3 in DNA: TGTGCCAGCAGTTCCGTTGCTAGCGGGCCCACAGATACGCAGTATTTT. Translated: CASSSVASGPTDTQYF.

The chain links TRBV9 to TRBJ2-3; perhaps TRBD2 as D (7 bases). Germline assignment: CDR1 SGDLS and CDR2 YYNGEE. V was pared by 4 bases and J by 6 bases, with 12 bases between. The CDR3 is 13 residues long. The CDR3 coding sequence is TGTGCCAGCAGCCCAGGGGAGGGGGATACGCAGTATTTT. Protein sequence: CASSPGEGDTQYF.

The chain uses TRBV28 and TRBJ1-2, with TRBD1 matching 7 bases. CDR3 length equals 15 residues. With 5 bases clipped from V and 2 bases from J, the junction kept 8 bases outside the gene matches. The germline V gene has CDR1 MDHEN and CDR2 SYDVKM. The CDR3 nucleotides read TGTGCCAGCAGTATCCTCACAGGGGCGAACTATGGCTACACCTTC. Its translation is CASSILTGANYGYTF.

This rearrangement joins TRBV24-1 to TRBJ2-1; 9 positions agree with TRBD1. This CDR3 is 16 amino acids long. The trim removed 4 bases at V and 6 bases at J, leaving 9 bases unmatched. Germline values: CDR1 KGHDR, CDR2 SFDVKD. The DNA for the CDR3 is TGTGCCACCAGTGAGTCGGGACAGGGTAGGGTCAATGAGCAGTTCTTC. Amino acid sequence: CATSESGQGRVNEQFF.

There are a few counts of this clone. This chain links TRBV19 with TRBJ1-2, with D tentatively TRBD1 (5 bases). Germline V lookup: CDR1 LNHDA, CDR2 SQIVND (reference sequence). Trimming removed 4 bases at V and 4 bases at J, with 13 bases between. The CDR3 runs 14 residues. The CDR3 loop is CASSTRGGSYGYTF. The CDR3 DNA reads TGTGCCAGTAGTACTCGGGGGGGGAGCTATGGCTACACCTTC.

The CDR3 DNA is TGTGCCAGCAGTGTACAGGGGGCGCTTACCACTGAAGCTTTCTTT. It yields the protein CASSVQGALTTEAFF. V usage is TRBV28 and J usage is TRBJ1-1, with 9 bases matching TRBD1. Germline V CDR1 and CDR2: MDHEN, SYDVKM. V lost 5 bases and J lost 4; bases outside the gene matches: 8. The CDR3 covers 15 residues.